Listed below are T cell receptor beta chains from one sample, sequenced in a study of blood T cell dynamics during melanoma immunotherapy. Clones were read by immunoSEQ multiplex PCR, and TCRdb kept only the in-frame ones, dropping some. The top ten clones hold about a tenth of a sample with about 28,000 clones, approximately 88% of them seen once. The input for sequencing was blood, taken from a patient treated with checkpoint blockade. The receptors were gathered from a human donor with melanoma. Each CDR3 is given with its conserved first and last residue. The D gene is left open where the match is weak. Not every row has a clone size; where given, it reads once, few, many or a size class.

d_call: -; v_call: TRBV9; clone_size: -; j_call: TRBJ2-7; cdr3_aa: CASSVDSNSGEQYF; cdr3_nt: TGTGCCAGCAGCGTAGATAGCAACTCGGGGGAGCAGTACTTC
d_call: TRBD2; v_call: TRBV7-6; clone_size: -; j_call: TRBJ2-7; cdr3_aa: CASSPAGGVYEQYF; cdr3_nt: TGTGCCAGCAGCCCAGCGGGAGGGGTCTACGAGCAGTACTTC
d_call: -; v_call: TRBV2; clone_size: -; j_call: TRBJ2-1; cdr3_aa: CASSEVSPGDEQFF; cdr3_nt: TGTGCCAGCAGTGAAGTGTCTCCGGGGGATGAGCAGTTCTTC
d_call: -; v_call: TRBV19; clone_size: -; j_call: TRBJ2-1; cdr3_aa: CASRGFNEQFF; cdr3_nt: TGTGCCAGTAGGGGGTTCAATGAGCAGTTCTTC
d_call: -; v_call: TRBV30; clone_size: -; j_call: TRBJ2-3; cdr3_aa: CAWSRVWDTQYF; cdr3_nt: TGTGCCTGGTCGAGGGTTTGGGATACGCAGTATTTT
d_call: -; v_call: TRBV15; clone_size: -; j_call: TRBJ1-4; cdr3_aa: CATSRVKGRDEKLFF; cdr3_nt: TGTGCCACCAGCAGAGTTAAGGGGCGCGATGAAAAACTGTTTTTT
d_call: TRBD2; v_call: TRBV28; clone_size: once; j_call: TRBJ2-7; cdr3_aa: CASSRVGLAGGEQYF; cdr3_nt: TGTGCCAGCAGCAGGGTTGGGCTAGCGGGAGGCGAGCAGTACTTC
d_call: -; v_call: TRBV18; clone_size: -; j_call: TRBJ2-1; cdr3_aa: CASSPPGGSVVSEQFF; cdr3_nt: TGTGCCAGCTCACCACCGGGGGGATCCGTAGTGAGTGAGCAGTTCTTC
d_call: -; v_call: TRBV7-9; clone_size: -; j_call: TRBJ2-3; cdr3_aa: CASSHLIWRVGTDTQYF; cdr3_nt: TGTGCCAGCAGCCACTTGATATGGAGGGTGGGGACAGATACGCAGTATTTT
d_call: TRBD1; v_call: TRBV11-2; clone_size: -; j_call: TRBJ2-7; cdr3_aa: CASSLDRGQPYEQYF; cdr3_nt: TGTGCCAGCAGCTTGGACAGGGGCCAGCCCTACGAGCAGTACTTC
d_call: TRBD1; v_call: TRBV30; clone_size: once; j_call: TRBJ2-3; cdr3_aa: CAWNQGGTDTQYF; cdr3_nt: TGTGCCTGGAATCAGGGGGGCACAGATACGCAGTATTTT
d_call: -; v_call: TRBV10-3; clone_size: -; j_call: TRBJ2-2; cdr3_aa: CAIRPPSATGELFF; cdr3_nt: TGTGCCATCAGACCCCCCTCTGCGACCGGGGAGCTGTTTTTT
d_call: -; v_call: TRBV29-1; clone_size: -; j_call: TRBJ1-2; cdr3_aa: CSVVAGIYGYTF; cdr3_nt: TGCAGCGTTGTGGCAGGCATCTATGGCTACACCTTC
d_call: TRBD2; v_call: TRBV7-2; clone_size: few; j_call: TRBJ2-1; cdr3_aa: CASSSTSGQYNEQFF; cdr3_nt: TGTGCCAGCAGCTCTACTAGCGGACAGTACAATGAGCAGTTCTTC
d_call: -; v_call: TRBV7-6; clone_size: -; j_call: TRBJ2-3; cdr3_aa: CASSALADTQYF; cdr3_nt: TGTGCCAGCAGCGCCTTGGCAGATACGCAGTATTTT
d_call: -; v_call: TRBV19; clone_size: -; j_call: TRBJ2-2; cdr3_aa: CASSTRGTNTGELFF; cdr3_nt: TGTGCCAGTAGTACCCGGGGGACGAACACCGGGGAGCTGTTTTTT
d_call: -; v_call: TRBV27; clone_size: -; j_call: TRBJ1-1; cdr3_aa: CASSLSGDTLNTEAFF; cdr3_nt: TGTGCCAGCAGTTTATCCGGGGACACCCTGAACACTGAAGCTTTCTTT
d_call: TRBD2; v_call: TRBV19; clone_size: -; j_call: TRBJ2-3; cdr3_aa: CASSIGLAGSTDTQYF; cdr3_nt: TGTGCCAGTAGTATAGGACTAGCGGGGAGCACAGATACGCAGTATTTT
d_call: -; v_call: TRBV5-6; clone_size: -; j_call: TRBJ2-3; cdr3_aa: CASSLNVNTDTQYF; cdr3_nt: TGTGCCAGCAGCTTAAATGTGAACACAGATACGCAGTATTTT
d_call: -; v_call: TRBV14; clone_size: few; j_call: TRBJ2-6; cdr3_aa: CASSPSGANVLTF; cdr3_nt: TGTGCCAGCAGCCCCTCTGGGGCCAACGTCCTGACTTTC
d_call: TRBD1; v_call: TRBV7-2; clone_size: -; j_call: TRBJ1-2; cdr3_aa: CASSSGQVYSGYTF; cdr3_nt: TGTGCCAGCAGCTCGGGACAGGTATACTCTGGCTACACCTTC
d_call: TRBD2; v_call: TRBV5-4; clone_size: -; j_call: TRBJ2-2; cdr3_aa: CASSSGTSGISGELFF; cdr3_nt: TGTGCCAGCAGCTCTGGGACTAGCGGGATAAGCGGGGAGCTGTTTTTT
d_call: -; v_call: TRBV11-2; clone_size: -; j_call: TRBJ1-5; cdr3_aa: CASSLDSYQPQHF; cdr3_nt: TGTGCCAGCAGCTTGGACAGCTATCAGCCCCAGCATTTT
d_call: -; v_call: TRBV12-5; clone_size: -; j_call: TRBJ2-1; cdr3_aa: CASELYNEQFF; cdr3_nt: TGTGCTAGTGAACTATACAATGAGCAGTTCTTC
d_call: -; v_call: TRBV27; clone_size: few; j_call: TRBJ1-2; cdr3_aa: CASSLTSPLYGYTF; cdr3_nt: TGTGCCAGCAGTTTAACGTCCCCTCTCTATGGCTACACCTTC
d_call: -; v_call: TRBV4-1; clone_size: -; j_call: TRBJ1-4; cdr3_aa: CASSPIRVREKLFF; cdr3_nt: TGCGCCAGCAGCCCAATCAGGGTTCGTGAAAAACTGTTTTTT
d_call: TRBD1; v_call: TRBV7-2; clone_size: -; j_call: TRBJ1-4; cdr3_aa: CASSAGGAGANEKLFF; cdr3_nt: TGTGCCAGCAGCGCAGGGGGGGCGGGGGCTAATGAAAAACTGTTTTTT
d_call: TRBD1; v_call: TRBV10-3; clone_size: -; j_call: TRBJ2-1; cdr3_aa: CASLLGQGAGNEQFF; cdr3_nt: TGTGCCAGCCTGCTTGGACAGGGGGCTGGGAATGAGCAGTTCTTC
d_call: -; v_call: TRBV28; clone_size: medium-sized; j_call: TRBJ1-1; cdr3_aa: CASSLQATEAFF; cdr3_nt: TGTGCCAGCAGTTTACAAGCTACTGAAGCTTTCTTT
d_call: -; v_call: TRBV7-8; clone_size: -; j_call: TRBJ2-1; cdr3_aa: CASSPGLWDEQFF; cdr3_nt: TGTGCCAGCAGCCCTGGGCTATGGGATGAGCAGTTCTTC
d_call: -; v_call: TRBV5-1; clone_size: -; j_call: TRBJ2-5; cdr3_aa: CASIEGSRTTGTQYF; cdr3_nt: TGCGCCAGCATTGAGGGTTCAAGGACTACGGGGACCCAGTACTTC
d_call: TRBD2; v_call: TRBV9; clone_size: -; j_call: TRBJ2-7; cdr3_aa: CASSLAPASGFYEQYF; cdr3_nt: TGTGCCAGCAGCCTCGCTCCTGCTAGCGGGTTCTACGAGCAGTACTTC
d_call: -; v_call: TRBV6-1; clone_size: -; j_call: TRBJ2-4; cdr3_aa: CASSEAGMSIAKNIQYF; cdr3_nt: TGTGCCAGCAGTGAAGCAGGAATGTCCATAGCCAAAAACATTCAGTACTTC
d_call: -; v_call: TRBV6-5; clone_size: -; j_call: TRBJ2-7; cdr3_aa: CASSYEGRYYEQYF; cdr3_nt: TGTGCCAGCAGTTACGAAGGGAGGTACTACGAGCAGTACTTC
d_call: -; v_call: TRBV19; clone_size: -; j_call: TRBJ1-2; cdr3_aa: CASSLGPGFGYTF; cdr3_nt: TGTGCCAGTAGTCTCGGGCCAGGGTTCGGCTACACCTTC
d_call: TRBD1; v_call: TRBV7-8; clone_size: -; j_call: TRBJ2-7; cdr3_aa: CASSSIRDRGSYEQYF; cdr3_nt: TGTGCCAGCAGCTCCATCCGGGACAGGGGCTCCTACGAGCAGTACTTC
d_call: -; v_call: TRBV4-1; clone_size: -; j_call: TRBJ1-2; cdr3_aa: CASSQEGVYGYTF; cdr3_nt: TGCGCCAGCAGCCAAGAGGGCGTCTATGGCTACACCTTC
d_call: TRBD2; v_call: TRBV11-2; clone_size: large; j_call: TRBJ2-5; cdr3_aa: CASSSPPSGYQETQYF; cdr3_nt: TGTGCCAGCAGCTCCCCGCCTAGCGGGTATCAAGAGACCCAGTACTTC
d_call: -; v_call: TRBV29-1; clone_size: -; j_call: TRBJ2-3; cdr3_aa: CSSRQGTDTQYF; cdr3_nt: TGCAGCTCCAGACAGGGCACAGATACGCAGTATTTT
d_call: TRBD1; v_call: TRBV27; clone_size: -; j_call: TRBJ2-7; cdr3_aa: CASSLSLGQGTHEQYF; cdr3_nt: TGTGCCAGCAGTTTGTCATTGGGACAGGGAACCCACGAGCAGTACTTC
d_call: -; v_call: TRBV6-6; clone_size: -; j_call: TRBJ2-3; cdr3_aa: CASSSPSDLSTDTQYF; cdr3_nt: TGTGCCAGCAGTTCTCCATCTGACCTTAGCACAGATACGCAGTATTTT